The 24 T cell receptor beta chains in this list originate from one sample, sequenced in a study of T-cell reconstitution after alpha-beta-depleted transplantation in children. The TCRbeta library incorporated unique molecular identifiers. In TCRdb, the PCR reads were re-called with MiXCR into one record per CDR3 protein. This sample yields roughly 500,000 distinct CDR3 sequences, of which about 33% are seen a single time; 2% to 2.5% belongs to the top ten. Material: PBMCs from the stem cell graft donor, obtained from the stem cell graft. Receptors were obtained from a human donor who donated a stem cell graft to a child with aplastic anemia.

J is TRBJ1-5 and V is TRBV19, with 8 bases lining up with TRBD1. This CDR3 region has 13 residues. Germline assignment: CDR1 LNHDA and CDR2 SQIVND (reference sequence). V lost 5 bases and J lost 7; bases outside the gene matches: 4. CDR3 region: CASSDRGGQPQHF. DNA for the CDR3: TGTGCCAGTAGTGACAGGGGTGGCCAGCCCCAGCATTTT.

V and J are TRBV6-1 and TRBJ1-5; 8 nucleotides agree with TRBD1. Germline loops: CDR1 MNHNS, CDR2 SASEGT. This CDR3 comprises 15 residues. V shed 6 bases, J shed 2 bases, and the junction held 6 bases outside the gene matches. CDR3 in amino acids: CASRTGAQGNQPQHF. In nucleotides, the CDR3 is TGTGCCAGCAGGACAGGGGCTCAAGGCAATCAGCCCCAGCATTTT.

The chain has TRBV11-1 and TRBJ2-5; 11 bases map to TRBD2. The CDR3 is made up of 16 amino acids. The J segment lost 6 bases and the V segment lost 3 bases, leaving 9 bases of the junction unmatched. CDR1 is SGHAT, CDR2 FQDESV, per germline (reference sequence). CDR3 region: CASSFLAGGPQKTQYF. Written as DNA, the CDR3 is TGTGCCAGCAGCTTCCTAGCGGGAGGACCACAAAAGACCCAGTACTTC.

This clonotype showed up just a few times. The rearrangement uses TRBV20-1 and TRBJ2-1; tentative D call: TRBD1 (6 bases). The CDR3 runs to 12 residues. CDR1 is DFQATT, CDR2 SNEGSKA, per germline (reference sequence). V lost 7 bases and J 8 bases, leaving 15 bases between the germline ends. CDR3 nucleotide sequence: TGCAGTGGGGGCAGGGGTTGGGATGAGCAGTTCTTC. Translation: CSGGRGWDEQFF.

The chain is built from TRBV24-1 and TRBJ2-1; TRBD1 or TRBD2 may be the D gene (5 bases each). The CDR3 spans 12 residues. Trimming stripped 3 bases from V and 9 bases from J, with 8 bases between. Per the germline V gene, CDR1 is KGHDR and CDR2 is SFDVKD. This CDR3 reads CATSDERGEQFF. The CDR3, as DNA: TGTGCCACCAGTGATGAGAGGGGTGAGCAGTTCTTC.

The rearrangement uses TRBV19 and TRBJ2-5; D call uncertain. CDR1 is LNHDA and CDR2 is SQIVND in the germline V gene (reference sequence). V shed 5 bases and J shed 5 bases, with 9 bases lying between them. The CDR3 has 12 residues. CDR3 amino acids: CASSETGETQYF. The CDR3 DNA reads as TGTGCCAGTAGTGAGACTGGGGAGACCCAGTACTTC.

This clonotype was seen ten or more times. The CDR3 region has the DNA TGTGCCAGCAGCCCGGGACAGGGGTATGGCTACACCTTC. Its translation: CASSPGQGYGYTF. This chain connects TRBV18 to TRBJ1-2, with 10 bases fitting TRBD1. The germline V gene encodes CDR1 KGHSH and CDR2 LQKENI. The CDR3 covers 13 residues. Trimming took 8 bases from V and 5 from J; bases not matched to a gene: 5.

This clonotype was seen repeatedly, ten times or more. The genes are TRBV11-2 and TRBJ2-7; no firm D call. Germline CDR1 and CDR2: SGHAT and FQNNGV. CDR3 size: 15 residues. Trimming cost V 2 bases and J 1 base, with 12 bases left between them. DNA of the CDR3: TGTGCCAGCAGCTTACAGGTTACCTTTTCCTACGAGCAGTACTTC. Amino acids: CASSLQVTFSYEQYF.

Only a few counts were recorded for this clonotype. The gene calls are TRBV20-1 and TRBJ1-2; no firm D call. The CDR3 is 16 residues long. V dropped 4 bases and J dropped 1 base, with 19 bases sitting between them. The germline CDR1 and CDR2 sequences are DFQATT and SNEGSKA (reference sequence). DNA for the CDR3: TGCAGTGCTAATAATATAGGGTCAGGCCTTAACTATGGCTACACCTTC. Translation: CSANNIGSGLNYGYTF.

This clonotype was observed a few times. The rearrangement joins TRBV7-9 to TRBJ2-7; unclear D gene. Germline CDR1 reads SEHNR; CDR2 reads FQNEAQ (reference sequence). This CDR3 has 13 amino acids. V was cut by 2 bases and J by 0 bases, with 5 bases left in between. Here the CDR3 reads CASSLQSSYEQYV. The CDR3 nucleotides read TGTGCCAGCAGCTTACAGAGCTCCTACGAGCAGTACGTC.

The gene calls are TRBV5-5 and TRBJ2-7; 9 nucleotides agree with TRBD2. V was clipped by 4 bases and J by 2 bases; unmatched bases: 10. CDR1 is SGHKS and CDR2 is YYEKEE in the germline V gene (reference sequence). The CDR3 sequence is 16 residues long. The CDR3 loop reads CASSPQDRGRAYEQYF. CDR3 coding DNA: TGTGCCAGCAGCCCCCAGGATCGCGGGAGGGCCTACGAGCAGTACTTC.

This rearrangement joins TRBV5-6 to TRBJ1-1; 8 bases are shared with TRBD1. The CDR3 runs to 17 residues. In germline, CDR1 is SGHDT, CDR2 YYEEEE. The V and J ends lost 0 bases and 0 bases, in that order; junction bases with no gene match: 7. CDR3 protein: CASSLEQGVSLNTEAFF. In DNA, the CDR3 is TGTGCCAGCAGCTTGGAACAGGGGGTCTCTCTGAACACTGAAGCTTTCTTT. Variable domain in full (rest from reference TRBV5-6 and TRBJ1-1): DAGVTQSPTHLIKTRGQQVTLRCSPKSGHDTVSWYQQALGQGPQFIFQYYEEEERQRGNFPDRFSGHQFPNYSSELNVNALLLGDSALYLCASSLEQGVSLNTEAFFGQGTRLTVV.

This clonotype occurred a few times. V gene TRBV6-2 or TRBV6-3 combines with J gene TRBJ2-1; TRBD2 matches at 9 bases. This CDR3 is built from 13 residues. CDR1 and CDR2 from the germline V gene are MNHEY and SVGEGT. J was trimmed by 9 bases and V by 5 bases; bases with no gene match: 5. CDR3 bases: TGTGCCAGCAGTATTAGCGGGAGTGGTGAGCAGTTCTTC. Translation gives CASSISGSGEQFF.

The J gene is TRBJ2-3, the V gene TRBV9; D could derive from TRBD1 or TRBD2 (5 bases each). Per germline, CDR1 SGDLS and CDR2 YYNGEE. Trimming cost V 0 bases and J 1 base, with 6 bases left between them. The CDR3 is 14 residues long. The CDR3 sequence is CASSVVGGTDTQYF. CDR3 DNA sequence: TGTGCCAGCAGCGTAGTGGGGGGCACAGATACGCAGTATTTT.

This chain uses TRBV6-2 or TRBV6-3 with TRBJ2-5; 12 nucleotides align to TRBD2. This CDR3 region has 19 residues. Germline CDR1 reads MNHEY; CDR2 reads SVGEGT. The junction had 16 bases not matched to a gene; V was cut back by 6 bases and J by 2 bases. The CDR3: CASRLPQGLAGLTQETQYF. The CDR3, as DNA: TGTGCCAGCAGGCTCCCGCAAGGACTAGCGGGGCTTACGCAAGAGACCCAGTACTTC.

This chain connects TRBV29-1 to TRBJ1-1, with D maybe TRBD1 (5 bases). This CDR3 region has 16 residues. Deletions cut 7 bases from V and 4 bases from J, with 25 bases between. Germline-derived CDR1 and CDR2 are SQVTM and ANQGSEA. CDR3 residues: CSASRGRDWGSTEAFF. CDR3 in DNA: TGCAGCGCATCTAGGGGCCGGGATTGGGGCTCCACTGAAGCTTTCTTT.

This clonotype was observed a handful of times. The genes are TRBV4-2 and TRBJ2-7, with D perhaps given as TRBD1 or TRBD2 (7 bases each). CDR1 LGHNA and CDR2 YNFKEQ come from the germline V gene. The V and J ends lost 4 bases and 2 bases respectively, with 15 bases between them. The length of the CDR3 is 15 residues. The CDR3 nucleotides read TGTGCCAGCAGCCCCCAGGGGGAGGGCCCCTACGAGCAGTACTTC. This gives the protein CASSPQGEGPYEQYF.

This clonotype occurred a few times. The rearrangement links TRBV4-3 to TRBJ2-7, with no clear D. The germline CDR1 and CDR2 sequences are LGHNA and YSLEER. Trimming removed 4 bases at V and 3 bases at J, with 13 bases between. The CDR3 length is 14 residues. CDR3 protein: CASSPRVEYYEQYF. The CDR3 DNA reads as TGCGCCAGCAGCCCCCGGGTGGAGTACTACGAGCAGTACTTC.

This clonotype was recorded a few times. The chain has TRBV5-1 and TRBJ2-1, with unresolved D. CDR3 length equals 13 residues. Trimming removed 0 bases from V and 9 bases from J, with 10 bases in between. Germline lookup yields CDR1 SGHRS and CDR2 YFSETQ. The CDR3 sequence: CASSLESVGEQFF. DNA of the CDR3: TGCGCCAGCAGCTTGGAATCTGTTGGTGAGCAGTTCTTC.

V usage is TRBV10-3 and J usage is TRBJ2-2, with TRBD2 matching over 9 bases. J lost 4 bases, V lost 4 bases, and 7 bases had no gene match. Germline V lookup: CDR1 ENHRY, CDR2 SYGVKD. The CDR3 runs 16 residues. The CDR3 loop is CAISVAGAPGTGELFF. CDR3 DNA: TGTGCCATCAGTGTAGCGGGAGCGCCCGGCACCGGGGAGCTGTTTTTT.

The chain carries TRBV4-3 and TRBJ2-3; 13 bases are shared with TRBD2. CDR1 is LGHNA, CDR2 YSLEER, per germline. CDR3 length equals 15 residues. The J segment lost 7 bases and the V segment lost 4 bases, leaving 5 bases of the junction unmatched. For the CDR3, the DNA is TGCGCCAGCAGCCGACTAGCGGGAGGATCAAATACGCAGTATTTT. Residues: CASSRLAGGSNTQYF.

This clonotype was seen a few times. This chain uses TRBV7-9 with TRBJ1-4; a possible D gene is TRBD1 (6 bases). CDR3 length: 15 amino acids. The germline V gene has CDR1 SEHNR and CDR2 FQNEAQ (reference sequence). The ends were cut back, 7 bases at V and 3 bases at J, with 15 bases in the middle. The CDR3 DNA follows: TGTGCCAGCATCCCTCCGGGACAAGCTAATGAAAAACTGTTTTTT. Translated, it gives CASIPPGQANEKLFF.

The V and J genes are TRBV12-3 or TRBV12-4 and TRBJ2-7, with 8 bases fitting TRBD2. The CDR3 extends over 13 amino acids. The ends lost 6 bases at V and 3 bases at J; junction bases unmatched: 4. For the CDR3, the DNA is TGTGCCAGCAGCACCGGGACTAGCTACGAGCAGTACTTC. This translates into CASSTGTSYEQYF.

This clonotype is a singleton in its sample. The chain combines TRBV6-2 or TRBV6-3 with TRBJ1-4; maybe TRBD1 (5 bases). Trimming removed 5 bases from V and 15 bases from J, with 22 bases in between. CDR1 and CDR2 (germline): MNHEY, SVGEGT. This CDR3 is built from 14 residues. The CDR3 region is CASSPNQGVKLVFF. CDR3 bases: TGTGCCAGCAGTCCTAACCAGGGAGTGAAACTGGTGTTTTTT.